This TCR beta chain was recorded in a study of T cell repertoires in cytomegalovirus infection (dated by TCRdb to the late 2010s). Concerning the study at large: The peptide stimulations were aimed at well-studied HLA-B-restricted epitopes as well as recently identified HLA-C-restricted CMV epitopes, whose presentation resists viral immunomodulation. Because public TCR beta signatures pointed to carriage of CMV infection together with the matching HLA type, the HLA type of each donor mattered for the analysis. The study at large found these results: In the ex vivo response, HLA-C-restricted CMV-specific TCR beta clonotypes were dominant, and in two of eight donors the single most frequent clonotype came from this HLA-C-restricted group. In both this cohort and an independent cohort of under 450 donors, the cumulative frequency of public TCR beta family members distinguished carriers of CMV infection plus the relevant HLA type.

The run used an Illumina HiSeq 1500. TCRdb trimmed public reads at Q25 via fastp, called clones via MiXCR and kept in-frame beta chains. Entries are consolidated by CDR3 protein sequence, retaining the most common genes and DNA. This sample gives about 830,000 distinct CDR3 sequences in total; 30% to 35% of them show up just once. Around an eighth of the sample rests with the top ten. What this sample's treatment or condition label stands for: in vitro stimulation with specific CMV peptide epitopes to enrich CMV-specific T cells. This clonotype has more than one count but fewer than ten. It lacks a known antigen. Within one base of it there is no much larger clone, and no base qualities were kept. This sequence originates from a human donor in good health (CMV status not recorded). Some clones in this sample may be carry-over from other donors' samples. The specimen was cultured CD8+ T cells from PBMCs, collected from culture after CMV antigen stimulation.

The nucleotide sequence is given as TGTGCCAGTATTTCCCAGGCATCGAGGTACAGTATTGGCTATGGCTACACCTTC. Translated, this is CASISQASRYSIGYGYTF. The chain is assembled from TRBV19 and TRBJ1-2; the D segment cannot be called with confidence. Looking up the germline V gene (reference sequence) yields CDR1 LNHDA and CDR2 SQIVND. The CDR3 holds 18 amino acids from the cysteine to the phenylalanine. Left in the record is the CDR3 DNA by itself, 54 bases read in frame from the first base. The junction carries 28 bases between V and J, which are trimmed by 7 bases and 4 bases respectively.